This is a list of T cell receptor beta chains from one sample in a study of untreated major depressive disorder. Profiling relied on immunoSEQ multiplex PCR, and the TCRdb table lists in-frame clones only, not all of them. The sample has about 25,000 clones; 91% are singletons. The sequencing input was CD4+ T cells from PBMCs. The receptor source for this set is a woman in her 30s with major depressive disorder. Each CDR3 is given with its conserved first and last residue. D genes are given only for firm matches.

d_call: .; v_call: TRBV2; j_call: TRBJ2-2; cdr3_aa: CASSTDLTGELFF; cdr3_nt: TGTGCCAGCAGTACAGACCTCACCGGGGAGCTGTTTTTT
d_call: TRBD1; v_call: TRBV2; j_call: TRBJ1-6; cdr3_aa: CASKSTGSSYNSPLHF; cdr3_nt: TGTGCCAGCAAATCGACAGGGTCGTCCTATAATTCACCCCTCCACTTT
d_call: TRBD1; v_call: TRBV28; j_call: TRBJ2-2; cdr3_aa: CASASQGARSGELFF; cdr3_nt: TGTGCCAGCGCCTCCCAGGGGGCTAGGTCCGGGGAGCTGTTTTTT
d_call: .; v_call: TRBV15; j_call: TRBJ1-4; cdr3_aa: CATSRGWANEKLFF; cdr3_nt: TGTGCCACCAGCAGAGGGTGGGCTAATGAAAAACTGTTTTTT
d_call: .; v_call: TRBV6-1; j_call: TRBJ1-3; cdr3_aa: CASSEMGSGNTIYF; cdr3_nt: TGTGCCAGCAGTGAGATGGGCTCTGGAAACACCATATATTTT
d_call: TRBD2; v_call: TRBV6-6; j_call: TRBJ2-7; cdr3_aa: CASSGRASGTYEQYF; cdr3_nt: TGTGCCAGCAGTGGCCGTGCTAGCGGAACCTACGAGCAGTACTTC
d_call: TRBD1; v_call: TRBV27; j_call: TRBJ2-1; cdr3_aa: CASSTTGVGQFF; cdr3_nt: TGTGCCAGCAGCACAACAGGGGTTGGGCAGTTCTTC
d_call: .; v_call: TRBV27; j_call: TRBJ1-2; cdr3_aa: CASRRGGANYGYTF; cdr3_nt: TGTGCCAGCAGGAGGGGGGGGGCCAACTATGGCTACACCTTC
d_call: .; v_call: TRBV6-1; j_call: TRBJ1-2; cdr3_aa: CASIIGIFGYTF; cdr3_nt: TGTGCCAGCATTATCGGGATCTTCGGCTACACCTTC
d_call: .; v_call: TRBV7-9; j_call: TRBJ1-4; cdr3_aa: CASSPLMGQTNEKLFF; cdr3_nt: TGTGCCAGCAGCCCCCTCATGGGGCAGACTAATGAAAAACTGTTTTTT
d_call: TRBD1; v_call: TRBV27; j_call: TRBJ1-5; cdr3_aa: CASSWDGQGEKHF; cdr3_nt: TGTGCCAGCAGTTGGGACGGACAGGGAGAAAAGCATTTT
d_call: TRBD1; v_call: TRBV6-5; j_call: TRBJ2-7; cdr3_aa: CASSYSSGQGVREQYF; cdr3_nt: TGTGCCAGCAGTTACTCCTCCGGACAGGGGGTTCGCGAGCAGTACTTC
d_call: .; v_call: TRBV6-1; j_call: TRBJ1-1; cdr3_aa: CASVLGRVAAEAFF; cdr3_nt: TGTGCCAGCGTCTTAGGCAGGGTAGCGGCTGAAGCTTTCTTT